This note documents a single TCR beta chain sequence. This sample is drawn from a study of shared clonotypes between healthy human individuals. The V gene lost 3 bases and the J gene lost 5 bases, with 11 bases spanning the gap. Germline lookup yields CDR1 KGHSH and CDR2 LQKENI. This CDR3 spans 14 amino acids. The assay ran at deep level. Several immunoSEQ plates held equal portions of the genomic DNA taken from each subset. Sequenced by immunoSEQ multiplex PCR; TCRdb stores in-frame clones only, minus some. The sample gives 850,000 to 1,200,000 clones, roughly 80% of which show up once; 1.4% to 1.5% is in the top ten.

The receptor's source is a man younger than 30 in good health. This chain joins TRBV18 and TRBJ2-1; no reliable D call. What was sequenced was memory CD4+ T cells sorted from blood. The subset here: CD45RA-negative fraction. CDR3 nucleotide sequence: TGTGCCAGCTCACCCCAGCCTAGTAACAATGAGCAGTTCTTC. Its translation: CASSPQPSNNEQFF.